This record looks at one T cell receptor (beta chain) sequence and its context. Its specificity is unknown. Profiling relied on immunoSEQ multiplex PCR, and the TCRdb table lists in-frame clones only, not all of them. Of 5,000 or so clones in the sample, about four fifths are singletons; the top ten hold about 20%. This entry comes from a study of chemoradiotherapy in HPV16-positive cancers. General study points: Non-HPV-specific T cells did not expand in tumors during treatment, whereas candidate HPV-specific clones and E7-related motifs did.

Repertoires were sampled repeatedly during chemoradiotherapy. Trimming shortened V by 6 bases and J by 0 bases, and 13 bases separated the two germline ends. CDR3 length equals 14 residues. CDR1 and CDR2 from the germline V gene are SQVTM and ANQGSEA. Sampling took place from a patient who underwent chemoradiotherapy. The chain joins TRBV29-1 to TRBJ2-3; TRBD1 is a possible D gene (5 bases). This TCR was sampled from a human donor with HPV-associated anogenital cancer. CDR3 bases: TGCAGCGTGGACACTTATACTAGCACAGATACGCAGTATTTT. It encodes CSVDTYTSTDTQYF.